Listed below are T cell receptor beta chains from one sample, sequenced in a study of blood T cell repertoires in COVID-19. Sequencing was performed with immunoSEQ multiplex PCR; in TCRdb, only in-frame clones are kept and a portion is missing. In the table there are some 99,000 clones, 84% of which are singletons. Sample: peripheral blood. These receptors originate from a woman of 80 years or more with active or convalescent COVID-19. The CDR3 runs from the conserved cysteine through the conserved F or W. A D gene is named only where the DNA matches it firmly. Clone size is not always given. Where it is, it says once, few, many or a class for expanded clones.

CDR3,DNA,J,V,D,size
CAWSFTREVKDTQYF,TGTGCCTGGAGTTTTACTCGGGAGGTTAAAGATACGCAGTATTTT,TRBJ2-3,TRBV30,TRBD2,NA
CASSLDRGYGYTF,TGTGCCAGCAGTTTGGACAGGGGTTATGGCTACACCTTC,TRBJ1-2,TRBV12-3/TRBV12-4,TRBD1,NA
CASRGTGALQPQHF,TGTGCCAGCAGGGGGACAGGGGCGCTTCAGCCCCAGCATTTT,TRBJ1-5,TRBV27,TRBD1,NA
CASSLEGATGYGYTF,TGCGCCAGCAGCCTAGAGGGGGCCACCGGCTATGGCTACACCTTC,TRBJ1-2,TRBV5-1,TRBD1,NA
CASKGPNSYNEQFF,TGTGCCAGCAAGGGGCCAAACTCCTACAATGAGCAGTTCTTC,TRBJ2-1,TRBV2,NA,NA
CASSSLAGRGYEQYF,TGCGCCAGCAGTTCTCTAGCGGGGAGGGGCTACGAGCAGTACTTC,TRBJ2-7,TRBV5-1,TRBD2,NA
CASRLGTSYEQYF,TGTGCCAGCAGGCTAGGCACTTCCTACGAGCAGTACTTC,TRBJ2-7,TRBV12-3/TRBV12-4,NA,NA
CASSPDRLNTEAFF,TGTGCCAGCAGCCCGGACAGGCTGAACACTGAAGCTTTCTTT,TRBJ1-1,TRBV7-8,TRBD1,NA
CASSQRGPPPTGELFF,TGTGCCAGCAGCCAAAGGGGGCCCCCACCCACCGGGGAGCTGTTTTTT,TRBJ2-2,TRBV7-3,TRBD1,NA
CATSGPNVRGAQYF,TGTGCCACCAGTGGGCCAAACGTTCGGGGGGCCCAGTACTTC,TRBJ2-5,TRBV24-1,TRBD2,few
CASLPGINQPQHF,TGTGCCAGCTTACCAGGGATCAATCAGCCCCAGCATTTT,TRBJ1-5,TRBV6-6,NA,NA
CSASGAGGYQETQYF,TGCAGTGCTAGTGGGGCGGGAGGGTACCAAGAGACCCAGTACTTC,TRBJ2-5,TRBV20-1,TRBD2,NA
CASGLTGGTSGANVLTF,TGTGCCAGTGGACTGACAGGGGGTACCTCTGGGGCCAACGTCCTGACTTTC,TRBJ2-6,TRBV28,TRBD1,NA
CASSSGGGTSGRSSYNEQFF,TGCGCCAGCAGCTCCGGCGGTGGGACTAGCGGGAGGAGCTCCTACAATGAGCAGTTCTTC,TRBJ2-1,TRBV5-1,TRBD2,NA
CASSLDPSGGGNTGELFF,TGCGCCAGCAGCTTGGATCCTAGCGGCGGGGGGAACACCGGGGAGCTGTTTTTT,TRBJ2-2,TRBV5-1,TRBD2,many
CASSFTGWDTEAFF,TGTGCCAGCAGTTTCACAGGATGGGACACTGAAGCTTTCTTT,TRBJ1-1,TRBV6-6,NA,NA
CASRVAGTDTQYF,TGTGCCAGCAGGGTAGCGGGCACAGATACGCAGTATTTT,TRBJ2-3,TRBV7-8,NA,NA
CASSPGDRSFYEQYF,TGTGCCAGCAGCCCCGGGGACAGGTCCTTCTACGAGCAGTACTTC,TRBJ2-7,TRBV9,TRBD1,once
CASSPGTVGAFF,TGTGCCAGCAGCCCTGGGACAGTTGGGGCTTTCTTT,TRBJ1-1,TRBV11-1,TRBD1,NA
CASSPGAETQYF,TGTGCCAGCAGCCCAGGGGCAGAGACCCAGTACTTC,TRBJ2-5,TRBV6-6,NA,NA
CASSLGLRNTEAFF,TGTGCCAGCAGCTTAGGCCTCAGGAACACTGAAGCTTTCTTT,TRBJ1-1,TRBV7-2,NA,NA
CASSPSGGSEAFF,TGCGCCAGCAGCCCCTCGGGGGGCTCTGAAGCTTTCTTT,TRBJ1-1,TRBV5-1,NA,once
CASSEGLAGGELFF,TGTGCCAGCAGTGAAGGGCTAGCTGGGGGGGAGCTGTTTTTT,TRBJ2-2,TRBV6-1,NA,NA
CASSLVQGYSPLHF,TGTGCCAGCAGCTTAGTGCAGGGCTATTCACCCCTCCACTTT,TRBJ1-6,TRBV11-2,NA,NA
CASTPGGRNTEAFF,TGTGCCAGCACGCCAGGGGGCCGGAATACTGAAGCTTTCTTT,TRBJ1-1,TRBV7-9,TRBD1,NA
CASSLPGQGFNYGYTF,TGTGCCAGCAGCTTACCCGGACAGGGATTTAACTATGGCTACACCTTC,TRBJ1-2,TRBV6-2/TRBV6-3,TRBD1,NA
CASGFMFTSSNTGELFF,TGTGCTAGTGGTTTTATGTTCACTAGCTCGAACACCGGGGAGCTGTTTTTT,TRBJ2-2,TRBV12-5,NA,NA
CASTQSSDGYTF,TGTGCCAGCACCCAGTCTTCAGATGGCTACACCTTC,TRBJ1-2,TRBV28,NA,NA
CASSPSGNSYNEQFF,TGTGCCAGCAGCCCTAGCGGGAACTCCTACAATGAGCAGTTCTTC,TRBJ2-1,TRBV5-4,TRBD2,NA
CASSSPGEPVDGYTF,TGTGCCAGCAGTTCCCCAGGGGAACCTGTAGATGGCTACACCTTC,TRBJ1-2,TRBV28,NA,NA
CAHGPGGLEQFF,TGTGCCCATGGTCCAGGGGGCCTTGAGCAGTTCTTC,TRBJ2-1,TRBV30,TRBD1,NA
CASSYSRLAGSLEQFF,TGTGCCAGCAGTTACTCGAGGCTAGCGGGAAGTCTTGAGCAGTTCTTC,TRBJ2-1,TRBV6-5,TRBD2,NA
CASSLARQPQHF,TGTGCCAGCAGTTTAGCGCGTCAGCCCCAGCATTTT,TRBJ1-5,TRBV12-3/TRBV12-4,NA,few
CASSVRDRGDEQFF,TGTGCCAGCAGCGTCCGGGACAGGGGTGATGAGCAGTTCTTC,TRBJ2-1,TRBV2,TRBD1,NA
CASSFAPAAGEQYF,TGCGCCAGCAGCTTTGCACCGGCTGCGGGGGAGCAGTACTTC,TRBJ2-7,TRBV5-1,NA,NA
CASSQDHGRGNTEAFF,TGTGCCAGCAGCCAAGACCATGGCAGGGGGAACACTGAAGCTTTCTTT,TRBJ1-1,TRBV3-1/TRBV3-2,NA,NA
CASSRGATGNNYGYTF,TGTGCCAGCAGCCGTGGGGCGACAGGCAATAACTATGGCTACACCTTC,TRBJ1-2,TRBV27,NA,NA